A selection of T cell receptor beta chains follows, all from one sample in a study of shared clonotypes between healthy human individuals. Profiling relied on immunoSEQ multiplex PCR, and the TCRdb table lists in-frame clones only, not all of them. Of roughly 2 million clones in the sample, around 95% were seen once. The specimen was naive CD4+ T cells sorted from blood. The receptors originated from a man aged 18-30 years in good health. The CDR3 runs from the conserved cysteine through the conserved F or W. Fields, in order: D gene, J gene, V gene, clone size, CDR3 protein, CDR3 DNA. D genes are given only for firm matches. A row's size may be missing; if present it is once, few, many or a size class.

D: -
J: TRBJ1-2
V: TRBV7-8
size: -
CDR3: CASSLGLGIDGYTF
DNA: TGTGCCAGCAGCTTGGGACTAGGGATTGATGGCTACACCTTC

D: -
J: TRBJ1-3
V: TRBV29-1
size: -
CDR3: CSVRWGPGNTIYF
DNA: TGCAGCGTGAGGTGGGGACCCGGAAACACCATATATTTT

D: -
J: TRBJ1-2
V: TRBV7-8
size: -
CDR3: CASSLGTADGYTF
DNA: TGTGCCAGCAGCTTAGGGACTGCAGATGGCTACACCTTC

D: TRBD1
J: TRBJ2-2
V: TRBV7-3
size: -
CDR3: CASSLRPVGQGGTGELFF
DNA: TGTGCCAGCAGCTTAAGACCGGTGGGACAGGGTGGCACCGGGGAGCTGTTTTTT

D: TRBD2
J: TRBJ2-2
V: TRBV28
size: -
CDR3: CASSLEASGLVTGELFF
DNA: TGTGCCAGCAGTTTAGAGGCTAGCGGGCTAGTGACCGGGGAGCTGTTTTTT

D: -
J: TRBJ2-2
V: TRBV2
size: -
CDR3: CASKRTKNTGELFF
DNA: TGTGCCAGCAAGAGGACCAAGAACACCGGGGAGCTGTTTTTT

D: -
J: TRBJ2-7
V: TRBV2
size: few
CDR3: CASAQSGYEQYF
DNA: TGTGCCAGCGCCCAATCGGGGTACGAGCAGTACTTC

D: TRBD1
J: TRBJ2-7
V: TRBV6-1
size: -
CDR3: CASSEVTGGWGQGEQYF
DNA: TGTGCCAGCAGTGAAGTGACAGGGGGTTGGGGCCAGGGAGAGCAGTACTTC

D: TRBD1
J: TRBJ2-7
V: TRBV6-1
size: -
CDR3: CASSKQTGGTYEQYF
DNA: TGTGCCAGCAGTAAACAGACAGGGGGTACCTACGAGCAGTACTTC

D: -
J: TRBJ1-3
V: TRBV25-1
size: once
CDR3: CASSKTAGNTIYF
DNA: TGTGCCAGCAGTAAGACAGCTGGAAACACCATATATTTT

D: TRBD2
J: TRBJ2-3
V: TRBV5-1
size: -
CDR3: CASSLLAGVSTDTQYF
DNA: TGCGCCAGCAGCTTGCTAGCGGGAGTCAGCACAGATACGCAGTATTTT

D: -
J: TRBJ2-2
V: TRBV7-9
size: -
CDR3: CASSPGLWSGELFF
DNA: TGTGCCAGCAGCCCAGGACTTTGGTCCGGGGAGCTGTTTTTT

D: TRBD1
J: TRBJ1-2
V: TRBV19
size: -
CDR3: CATRQGANYGYTF
DNA: TGTGCCACGAGACAGGGGGCGAACTATGGCTACACCTTC

D: -
J: TRBJ1-6
V: TRBV7-2
size: -
CDR3: CASSHTGGGHNSPLHF
DNA: TGTGCCAGCAGCCATACCGGCGGGGGCCATAATTCACCCCTCCACTTT

D: -
J: TRBJ1-2
V: TRBV2
size: -
CDR3: CASSESGNYGYTF
DNA: TGTGCCAGCAGTGAGTCCGGGAACTATGGCTACACCTTC

D: -
J: TRBJ2-7
V: TRBV5-1
size: -
CDR3: CASSLRGSYEQYF
DNA: TGCGCCAGCAGCTTGAGGGGCTCCTACGAGCAGTACTTC

D: -
J: TRBJ2-5
V: TRBV5-5
size: -
CDR3: CASSLDWSGYQETQYF
DNA: TGTGCCAGCAGCTTGGATTGGTCAGGGTACCAAGAGACCCAGTACTTC

D: TRBD1
J: TRBJ2-3
V: TRBV10-3
size: -
CDR3: CASRGPDTQYF
DNA: TGTGCCAGCAGGGGGCCGGATACGCAGTATTTT

D: TRBD2
J: TRBJ2-7
V: TRBV7-2
size: -
CDR3: CASSLVRGESYEQYF
DNA: TGTGCCAGCAGCTTAGTTCGGGGGGAGAGCTACGAGCAGTACTTC

D: -
J: TRBJ2-2
V: TRBV7-9
size: -
CDR3: CASSLGVAGELFF
DNA: TGTGCCAGCAGCTTGGGCGTTGCCGGGGAGCTGTTTTTT

D: -
J: TRBJ2-7
V: TRBV18
size: -
CDR3: CASSPPGSYEQYF
DNA: TGTGCCAGCTCACCACCTGGCAGTTACGAGCAGTACTTC

D: -
J: TRBJ2-1
V: TRBV27
size: -
CDR3: CASSLSGTYTNEQFF
DNA: TGTGCCAGCAGTTTATCGGGGACGTATACAAATGAGCAGTTCTTC

D: TRBD2
J: TRBJ2-7
V: TRBV7-2
size: -
CDR3: CASSLFGSGVFGDEQYF
DNA: TGTGCCAGCAGCTTATTTGGCAGCGGGGTGTTTGGTGACGAGCAGTACTTC

D: -
J: TRBJ1-1
V: TRBV25-1
size: -
CDR3: CASRDDRPKATEAFF
DNA: TGTGCCAGCCGAGATGATAGACCCAAGGCCACTGAAGCTTTCTTT

D: -
J: TRBJ1-1
V: TRBV9
size: -
CDR3: CASSANVGSTEAFF
DNA: TGTGCCAGCAGCGCGAACGTCGGGAGCACTGAAGCTTTCTTT

D: -
J: TRBJ1-4
V: TRBV30
size: -
CDR3: CAGDQGNPATNEKLFF
DNA: TGTGCCGGGGACCAGGGGAACCCTGCAACTAATGAAAAACTGTTTTTT

D: -
J: TRBJ2-1
V: TRBV11-3
size: -
CDR3: CASSPGRNARSYNEQFF
DNA: TGTGCCAGCAGCCCGGGACGGAACGCGCGTTCCTACAATGAGCAGTTCTTC

D: -
J: TRBJ1-2
V: TRBV18
size: few
CDR3: CASSLYTGHAFF
DNA: TGTGCCAGCTCACTCTACACTGGACACGCGTTCTTC

D: -
J: TRBJ1-2
V: TRBV10-3
size: -
CDR3: CAISESGWYLLDYGYTF
DNA: TGTGCCATCAGTGAGTCTGGGTGGTACCTCCTGGACTATGGCTACACCTTC

D: TRBD2
J: TRBJ2-3
V: TRBV7-7
size: -
CDR3: CAVAGIKADTQYF
DNA: TGTGCCGTAGCGGGAATAAAAGCAGATACGCAGTATTTT

D: -
J: TRBJ1-1
V: TRBV30
size: -
CDR3: CAWDRTVKTEAFF
DNA: TGTGCCTGGGACCGGACGGTTAAGACTGAAGCTTTCTTT